The 13 T cell receptor beta chains reported below all come from one sample, sequenced in a study of control samples from healthy donors and cancer patients. Measured with immunoSEQ multiplex PCR; TCRdb has only the in-frame clones, and not every one. The sample includes about 96,000 clones, approximately 95% of them seen just once. The sequenced material came from blood. Receptors originate from a man aged 18 to 30 in good health.

The chain employs TRBV7-2 and TRBJ1-6, with no clear D. Germline V lookup: CDR1 SGHTA, CDR2 FQGNSA. The CDR3 consists of 12 residues. Trimming stripped 4 bases from V and 5 bases from J, with 3 bases between. The CDR3 sequence: CASSSNNSPLHF. In DNA, the CDR3 is TGTGCCAGCAGCTCTAATAATTCACCCCTCCACTTT. Full variable domain (remainder filled in from reference TRBV7-2 and TRBJ1-6): GAGVSQSPSNKVTEKGKDVELRCDPISGHTALYWYRQSLGQGLEFLIYFQGNSAPDKSGLPSDRFSAERTGGSVSTLTIQRTQQEDSAVYLCASSSNNSPLHFGNGTRLTVT.

This chain links TRBV6-1 with TRBJ1-1; D call uncertain. CDR1 MNHNS and CDR2 SASEGT come from the germline V gene. This CDR3 has 14 residues. Trimming cost V 0 bases and J 1 base, with 6 bases left between them. The CDR3 DNA is TGTGCCAGCAGTGAAGCGTGGGGGAACACTGAAGCTTTCTTT. Translated, it gives CASSEAWGNTEAFF.

The chain combines TRBV28 with TRBJ1-1; D not certain. Between the trimmed V and J ends, which lost 9 bases and 10 bases, there was a span of 15 bases. CDR3 length: 11 amino acids. Germline-derived CDR1 and CDR2 are MDHEN and SYDVKM. CDR3 residues: CASGSRMGAFF. The CDR3 nucleotides are TGTGCCAGTGGAAGTAGGATGGGAGCTTTCTTT.

The chain uses TRBV14 and TRBJ1-5; possible D gene TRBD1, 5 bases. V was clipped by 1 base and J by 6 bases, with 7 bases between them. In germline, CDR1 is SGHDN, CDR2 FVKESK. This CDR3 has 13 residues. In DNA form, the CDR3 reads TGTGCCAGCAGCCAAGGAGGGGCTCAGCCCCAGCATTTT. It translates to CASSQGGAQPQHF. The full variable domain, completed using reference TRBV14 and TRBJ1-5, is EAGVTQFPSHSVIEKGQTVTLRCDPISGHDNLYWYRRVMGKEIKFLLHFVKESKQDESGMPNNRFLAERTGGTYSTLKVQPAELEDSGVYFCASSQGGAQPQHFGDGTRLSIL.

This rearrangement joins TRBV6-5 to TRBJ2-2, with 11 bases identical to TRBD1. The CDR3 totals 15 residues. Germline trimming cut 5 bases from V and 6 bases from J; bases unmatched to any gene: 5. Germline V gene lookup returns CDR1 MNHEY and CDR2 SVGAGI. In nucleotides, the CDR3 is TGTGCCAGCAGTCCCGGGACAGGGGGATCCGGGGAGCTGTTTTTT. Translation: CASSPGTGGSGELFF.

The chain uses TRBV3-1 (or the pseudogene TRBV3-2) and TRBJ1-5; D is undetermined. CDR1 LGHDT and CDR2 YNNKEL come from the germline V gene (reference sequence). Trimming shortened V by 0 bases and J by 4 bases, and 10 bases separated the two germline ends. The CDR3 loop spans 15 amino acids. The CDR3 sequence is CASSQEARGNQPQHF. The CDR3 DNA reads as TGTGCCAGCAGCCAAGAGGCCAGAGGAAATCAGCCCCAGCATTTT.

This clone was seen just once. V and J are TRBV7-9 and TRBJ2-5, with 11 nucleotides matching TRBD2. Germline V lookup: CDR1 SEHNR, CDR2 FQNEAQ (reference sequence). The CDR3 extends over 15 amino acids. V gave up 5 bases and J gave up 2 bases; unmatched junction bases: 4. In nucleotides, the CDR3 is TGTGCCAGCAGCGTTAGACTAGCGGGGCAAGAGACCCAGTACTTC. Encoded protein: CASSVRLAGQETQYF.

This clone was recorded only once. The V and J genes are TRBV19 and TRBJ2-7, with D tentatively TRBD1 (5 bases). Looked up from germline, CDR1 is LNHDA and CDR2 is SQIVND (reference sequence). V was shortened by 5 bases and J by 2 bases, with 13 bases between the two germline ends. This CDR3 contains 14 residues. Here the CDR3 reads CASSVGAGAYEQYF. DNA of the CDR3: TGTGCCAGTAGTGTTGGGGCTGGGGCCTACGAGCAGTACTTC. Filled out from reference TRBV19 and TRBJ2-7, the complete variable domain reads DGGITQSPKYLFRKEGQNVTLSCEQNLNHDAMYWYRQDPGQGLRLIYYSQIVNDFQKGDIAEGYSVSREKKESFPLTVTSAQKNPTAFYLCASSVGAGAYEQYFGPGTRLTVT.

This clone appeared a few times. The V and J genes are TRBV5-6 and TRBJ2-7; TRBD1 matches 8 bases. The CDR3 length is 13 residues. V lost 2 bases, J lost 4 bases, and 2 bases stayed unmatched. Germline assignment: CDR1 SGHDT and CDR2 YYEEEE. CDR3: CASSFGTGYEQYF. The CDR3 DNA reads as TGTGCCAGCAGCTTCGGGACAGGATACGAGCAGTACTTC.

The rearrangement joins TRBV14 to TRBJ1-3; 7 positions agree with TRBD1. Germline V lookup: CDR1 SGHDN, CDR2 FVKESK. This CDR3 is built from 16 residues. The V gene end was trimmed by 4 bases and the J gene end by 0 bases; junction bases not matched to a gene: 6. DNA for the CDR3: TGTGCCAGCAGCCGTTACAGGGGAATCTCTGGAAACACCATATATTTT. Its protein product is CASSRYRGISGNTIYF.

The rearrangement uses TRBV19 and TRBJ1-4, with D hard to call. CDR1 and CDR2 (germline): LNHDA, SQIVND (reference sequence). The CDR3 is made up of 14 amino acids. V gave up 0 bases and J gave up 7 bases, with 9 bases separating them. The CDR3 sequence is CASSIDPTSEKLFF. The CDR3 bases are TGTGCCAGTAGTATAGATCCCACCTCTGAAAAACTGTTTTTT.

The chain couples TRBV5-1 to TRBJ1-2; no definite D call. Deletions cut 2 bases from V and 4 bases from J, with 12 bases between. Germline assignment: CDR1 SGHRS and CDR2 YFSETQ. This CDR3 spans 14 amino acids. CDR3 amino acids: CASSLLQNPYGYTF. The CDR3 coding sequence is TGCGCCAGCAGCTTATTACAGAACCCCTATGGCTACACCTTC.

This chain uses TRBV7-3 with TRBJ1-1; tentative D call: TRBD1 (6 bases). Germline loops: CDR1 SGHTA, CDR2 FQGTGA. This CDR3 has 13 residues. Trimming shortened V by 5 bases and J by 5 bases, and 12 bases separated the two germline ends. CDR3 in amino acids: CASSPLGGTEAFF. The CDR3 coding sequence is TGTGCCAGCAGCCCCTTAGGGGGAACTGAAGCTTTCTTT.